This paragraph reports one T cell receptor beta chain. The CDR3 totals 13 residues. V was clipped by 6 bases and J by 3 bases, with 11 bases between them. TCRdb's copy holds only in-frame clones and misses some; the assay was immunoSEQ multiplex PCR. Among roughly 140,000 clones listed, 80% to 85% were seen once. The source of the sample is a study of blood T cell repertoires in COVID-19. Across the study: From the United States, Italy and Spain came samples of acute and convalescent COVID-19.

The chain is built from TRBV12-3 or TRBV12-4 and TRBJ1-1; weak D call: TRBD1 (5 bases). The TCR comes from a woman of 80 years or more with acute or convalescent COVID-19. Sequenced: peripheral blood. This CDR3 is CASSRVRHTEAFF. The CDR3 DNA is TGTGCCAGCAGCAGGGTTAGGCACACTGAAGCTTTCTTT.